This T cell receptor (beta chain) was captured in a study of T cell clonotyping in hematopoietic cell transplantation. Across the whole study: Recipient samples before transplant were obtained post-cytoreduction.

Assay: immunoSEQ multiplex PCR; the TCRdb copy retains only in-frame clones and omits some. In the table there are about 38,000 clones, 85% to 95% of which are singletons. Germline assignment: CDR1 MNHNY and CDR2 SVGAGI (reference sequence). This CDR3 region has 16 residues. The V and J ends lost 7 bases and 1 base, in that order; junction bases with no gene match: 10. Stated time point: recipient sample about 28 days before transplant, after cytoreduction. The chain is built from TRBV6-6 and TRBJ2-3; the match to TRBD2 covers 8 bases. The input for sequencing was peripheral blood mononuclear cells, taken before stem cell transplant. This clonotype originated in a man aged 40-49 years with chronic myeloid leukemia. Some clones in this sample may be carry-over from other donors' samples. The CDR3 DNA is TGTGCCAGCACAGTTGGGCCAGCGGGGGGCACAGATACGCAGTATTTT. This gives the protein CASTVGPAGGTDTQYF.